This TCR beta chain was sequenced during a study of radiotherapy plus CTLA-4 blockade in lung cancer. Across the study: Disease control was achieved by approximately 32% of patients, and objective responses by 15% to 20%. Study outcomes and limitations: TCR clones from tumors expanded in blood after radiotherapy plus ipilimumab. Early clone dynamics of blood T cells, plus interferon-beta, reportedly predicted response best.

Method: immunoSEQ multiplex PCR; TCRdb's copy keeps in-frame clones and lacks some. The data contain roughly 90,000 clones, 78% of them singletons. In the case of this clone: What it binds is unknown.

The CDR3 consists of 13 residues. Trimming cost V 9 bases and J 7 bases; bases outside gene matches: 11. CDR1 is SGHDT, CDR2 YYEEEE, per germline. The receptor was isolated from a human donor with non-small cell lung cancer who had a partial response to radiotherapy plus ipilimumab. Some clones in this sample may be carry-over from other donors' samples. Sequences were derived from peripheral blood, sampled from a patient treated with radiotherapy plus ipilimumab. The V and J genes are TRBV5-6 and TRBJ1-2; 8 bases map to TRBD1. The CDR3 is CATLGQGRSGYTF. The CDR3 DNA sequence: TGTGCCACCCTCGGACAGGGTCGTTCTGGCTACACCTTC.